These 32 T cell receptor beta chains originate from one sample sequenced in a study of radiotherapy plus CTLA-4 blockade in lung cancer. Repertoires were generated with immunoSEQ multiplex PCR, while TCRdb's copy carries only in-frame clones and drops some. The sample has 90,000 or so clones; roughly four fifths are singletons. This specimen was peripheral blood, taken from a patient treated with radiotherapy plus ipilimumab. These receptor sequences come from a human donor with non-small cell lung cancer who had stable disease on radiotherapy plus ipilimumab.

The V call is TRBV19, the J call TRBJ1-1; the D gene is possibly TRBD1 (5 bases). The ends were cut back, 7 bases at V and 2 bases at J, with 17 bases in the middle. CDR1 LNHDA and CDR2 SQIVND come from the germline V gene (reference sequence). The CDR3 sequence is 15 residues long. The CDR3 reads CASKSAGTYNTEAFF. DNA for the CDR3: TGTGCCAGTAAGTCCGCCGGGACCTATAACACTGAAGCTTTCTTT.

J is TRBJ2-7 and V is TRBV27; D is possibly TRBD1 (6 bases). Germline lookup yields CDR1 MNHEY and CDR2 SMNVEV (reference sequence). This CDR3 has 13 residues. The germline V and J ends were trimmed by 5 bases and 6 bases, with 14 bases remaining between them. The CDR3 is CASSRGQTGEQYF. CDR3 DNA: TGTGCCAGCAGTCGAGGACAGACTGGCGAGCAGTACTTC.

In DNA, the CDR3 is TGCGCCAGCAGCTTGCCGAATACAGGTTATAACACCGGGGAGCTGTTTTTT. This sequence encodes CASSLPNTGYNTGELFF. The V and J genes are TRBV5-1 and TRBJ2-2, with a tentative D call TRBD1 (5 bases). Per the germline V gene, CDR1 is SGHRS and CDR2 is YFSETQ. V was cut by 1 base and J by 2 bases, with 15 bases left in between. There are 17 residues in the CDR3.

A single count supports this clone. This rearrangement joins TRBV6-1 to TRBJ2-3, with D perhaps given as TRBD1 or TRBD2 (5 bases each). This CDR3 region has 19 residues. The germline gives CDR1 MNHNS, CDR2 SASEGT. The V end lost 1 base, the J end lost 0 bases, and 20 bases lay between the germline ends. The CDR3 reads CASSEGRGRGGYSTDTQYF. CDR3 bases: TGTGCCAGCAGTGAAGGAAGGGGACGGGGTGGATATAGCACAGATACGCAGTATTTT.

The CDR3 sequence: CASSWDRGRNEKLFF. CDR3 bases: TGTGCCAGCAGCTGGGACAGGGGGCGAAATGAAAAACTGTTTTTT. The chain joins TRBV5-8 to TRBJ1-4; 12 nucleotides match TRBD1. The CDR3 sequence is 15 residues long. Germline values: CDR1 SGHTS, CDR2 YDEGEE. V trimming: 3 bases; J trimming: 5 bases; junction bases outside the gene matches: 2.

The gene calls are TRBV28 and TRBJ1-6; tentative D call: TRBD1 (6 bases). Germline V gene sequence: CDR1 MDHEN, CDR2 SYDVKM. V lost 8 bases and J 10 bases, leaving 18 bases between the germline ends. CDR3 length: 14 amino acids. In DNA form, the CDR3 reads TGTGCCAGCGTATGGATCGGGGGCAGCTCACCCCTCCACTTT. Its protein product is CASVWIGGSSPLHF.

This clone has more than one count but fewer than ten. CDR3 nucleotides: TGCGCCAGCAGCTTTTCAGCGGGAGCGGGGAAGACCCAGTACTTC. Its protein is CASSFSAGAGKTQYF. V is TRBV5-1 and J is TRBJ2-5, with 8 bases fitting TRBD2. The germline CDR1 and CDR2 sequences are SGHRS and YFSETQ. The CDR3 runs 15 residues. V was clipped by 2 bases and J by 6 bases; unmatched bases: 9.

This clone occurred a few times. The chain combines TRBV9 with TRBJ2-3, with 8 bases identical to TRBD2. The CDR3 has 18 amino acids. The V gene end was trimmed by 4 bases and the J gene end by 6 bases; junction bases not matched to a gene: 19. Germline-derived CDR1 and CDR2 are SGDLS and YYNGEE. The CDR3 sequence is CASSKALTGGARGDTQYF. The DNA of the CDR3 is TGTGCCAGCAGCAAAGCCCTTACCGGGGGGGCCAGGGGCGATACGCAGTATTTT.

This chain links TRBV2 with TRBJ1-6; weak D call: TRBD1 (5 bases). The CDR3 sequence is 12 residues long. Deletions cut 1 base from V and 10 bases from J, with 5 bases between. Germline values: CDR1 SNHLY, CDR2 FYNNEI. The CDR3 sequence: CASSEGDSPLHF. In DNA, the CDR3 is TGTGCCAGCAGTGAAGGGGACTCACCCCTCCACTTT.

The chain is built from TRBV4-1 and TRBJ1-2; no clear D. Trimming shortened V by 0 bases and J by 4 bases, and 15 bases separated the two germline ends. CDR3 size: 16 residues. Germline loops: CDR1 MGHRA, CDR2 YSYEKL. For the CDR3, the DNA is TGCGCCAGCAGCCAAGATGTGGGTGCTACCCGCTATGGCTACACCTTC. Translation: CASSQDVGATRYGYTF.

This clone appeared a few times. V gene TRBV5-1 combines with J gene TRBJ1-1, with TRBD1 as a possible D gene (6 bases). V was pared by 4 bases and J by 1 base, with 14 bases between. The CDR3 is 15 amino acids. Germline CDR1 SGHRS, CDR2 YFSETQ. This CDR3 is CASSKDGGSNTEAFF. CDR3 DNA: TGCGCCAGCAGCAAGGACGGGGGCTCGAACACTGAAGCTTTCTTT.

This chain uses TRBV18 with TRBJ2-2, with D unresolved. The CDR3 runs 13 residues. Germline CDR1 is KGHSH and CDR2 is LQKENI. V lost 1 base and J lost 9, with 9 bases in between. CDR3: CASSPLGARELFF. The DNA for the CDR3 is TGTGCCAGCTCACCACTTGGCGCTAGGGAGCTGTTTTTT.

The chain uses TRBV9 and TRBJ2-5; 11 nucleotides line up with TRBD2. Unmatched junction bases numbered 8, after V lost 0 bases and J lost 4 bases. CDR3 length equals 17 residues. Germline assignment: CDR1 SGDLS and CDR2 YYNGEE. The CDR3 here is CASSVAGSGGAVETQYF. The CDR3, as DNA: TGTGCCAGCAGCGTAGCGGGTAGCGGGGGGGCGGTAGAGACCCAGTACTTC.

The chain has TRBV29-1 and TRBJ1-2, with a tentative D call TRBD1 (5 bases). The germline CDR1 and CDR2 sequences are SQVTM and ANQGSEA. This CDR3 spans 16 amino acids. V was cut by 5 bases and J by 2 bases, with 21 bases left in between. CDR3 loop: CSVNEPTKGLNYGYTF. The CDR3 nucleotides are TGCAGCGTTAATGAACCAACAAAGGGACTCAACTATGGCTACACCTTC.

This chain joins TRBV28 and TRBJ2-5, with TRBD2 as a possible D gene (5 bases). V was trimmed by 3 bases and J by 3 bases, leaving 11 bases between them. Germline CDR1 and CDR2: MDHEN and SYDVKM. This CDR3 spans 14 amino acids. CDR3 protein: CASSFWRREETQYF. CDR3 DNA sequence: TGTGCCAGCAGTTTTTGGCGGCGGGAAGAGACCCAGTACTTC. The whole variable domain, remainder taken from reference TRBV28 and TRBJ2-5, is DVKVTQSSRYLVKRTGEKVFLECVQDMDHENMFWYRQDPGLGLRLIYFSYDVKMKEKGDIPEGYSVSREKKERFSLILESASTNQTSMYLCASSFWRREETQYFGPGTRLLVL.

The chain carries TRBV6-5 and TRBJ2-1; 7 bases line up with TRBD2. The CDR3 runs to 14 residues. Trimming at V came to 2 bases and at J to 4 bases, leaving 2 bases not matched to a gene. Germline assignment: CDR1 MNHEY and CDR2 SVGAGI. Written as DNA, the CDR3 is TGTGCCAGCAGTTACCAAGCGGGATACAATGAGCAGTTCTTC. Its protein product is CASSYQAGYNEQFF.

The chain uses TRBV7-2 and TRBJ1-1; possibly TRBD1 for D (6 bases). The length of the CDR3 is 15 residues. The V end was cut by 3 bases, the J end by 1 base, with 12 bases between. Germline assignment: CDR1 SGHTA and CDR2 FQGNSA. CDR3 coding DNA: TGTGCCAGCAGCTTTCGACAGGATAGGAACACTGAAGCTTTCTTT. It translates to CASSFRQDRNTEAFF. The whole variable domain, filled in from reference TRBV7-2 and TRBJ1-1, reads GAGVSQSPSNKVTEKGKDVELRCDPISGHTALYWYRQSLGQGLEFLIYFQGNSAPDKSGLPSDRFSAERTGGSVSTLTIQRTQQEDSAVYLCASSFRQDRNTEAFFGQGTRLTVV.

V usage is TRBV15 and J usage is TRBJ2-1; D unclear. The CDR3 spans 14 residues. V was shortened by 3 bases and J by 6 bases, with 12 bases between the two germline ends. Germline assignment: CDR1 LNHNV and CDR2 YYDKDF (reference sequence). In DNA, the CDR3 is TGTGCCACCAGCAGTATGTGGGATTCCAATGAGCAGTTCTTC. Translating gives CATSSMWDSNEQFF. The full variable domain, its missing parts supplied by reference TRBV15 and TRBJ2-1, is DAMVIQNPRYQVTQFGKPVTLSCSQTLNHNVMYWYQQKSSQAPKLLFHYYDKDFNNEADTPDNFQSRRPNTSFCFLDIRSPGLGDTAMYLCATSSMWDSNEQFFGPGTRLTVL.

This chain connects TRBV29-1 to TRBJ2-1, with TRBD1 matching 7 bases. There are 13 residues in the CDR3. Looked up from germline, CDR1 is SQVTM and CDR2 is ANQGSEA. J was trimmed by 4 bases and V by 7 bases; bases with no gene match: 7. CDR3 DNA: TGCAGCGCCTACAAGGGGGCTTACAATGAGCAGTTCTTC. Encoded protein: CSAYKGAYNEQFF.

The chain links TRBV7-7 to TRBJ2-2; D gene unclear. The germline V gene has CDR1 SSHAT and CDR2 FNYEAQ (reference sequence). The CDR3 spans 14 residues. Deletions cut 6 bases from V and 0 bases from J, with 8 bases between. The CDR3 loop is CASSSTANTGELFF. The DNA for the CDR3 is TGTGCCAGCAGTTCGACCGCGAACACCGGGGAGCTGTTTTTT.

The CDR3 protein is CASSHGTGRTGELFF. Here the CDR3 DNA reads TGCGCCAGCAGTCATGGGACAGGAAGGACCGGGGAGCTGTTTTTT. V is TRBV23-1 and J is TRBJ2-2, with 8 bases that match TRBD1. TRBV23-1 is an ORF, with its function uncertain. Trimming took 3 bases from V and 5 from J; bases not matched to a gene: 5. The CDR3 contains 15 residues.

Worth noting for this clone: Other nucleotide sequences from this sample produce the same CDR3. This chain links TRBV7-9 with TRBJ1-1; TRBD1 might be the D (6 bases). The CDR3 contains 16 residues. CDR1 and CDR2 from the germline V gene are SEHNR and FQNEAQ (reference sequence). V lost 3 bases to trimming and J lost 2 bases, with 16 bases between them. CDR3 protein: CASSLSGASSNTEAFF. The CDR3 coding sequence is TGTGCCAGCAGCTTGTCGGGGGCCTCCTCAAACACTGAAGCTTTCTTT.

A few counts support this clone. The gene calls are TRBV19 and TRBJ1-2; the match to TRBD1 covers 10 bases. This CDR3 is 14 amino acids long. J gave up 8 bases and V 4 bases, and 7 bases lay outside the gene matches. Germline V gene lookup returns CDR1 LNHDA and CDR2 SQIVND (reference sequence). The CDR3 reads CASSTDRGLGGYTF. In DNA form, the CDR3 reads TGTGCCAGTAGTACTGACAGGGGGCTCGGCGGCTACACCTTC.

The chain recombines TRBV20-1 with TRBJ1-1; D ambiguous. Germline CDR1 DFQATT, CDR2 SNEGSKA (reference sequence). Trimming left V 3 bases short and J 3 bases short, with 2 bases between. CDR3 length: 10 residues. The CDR3 sequence is CSASHTEAFF. The CDR3 region has the DNA TGCAGTGCTAGTCACACTGAAGCTTTCTTT.

The chain combines TRBV11-3 with TRBJ2-3, with D maybe TRBD2 (5 bases). In germline, CDR1 is SGHNT, CDR2 YENEEA. Trimming took 1 base from V and 6 from J, leaving 5 bases between them. The CDR3 has 12 amino acids. DNA for the CDR3: TGTGCCAGCAGCTTAGGGAGGGATACGCAGTATTTT. Amino acid sequence: CASSLGRDTQYF.

This clone has more than one count but fewer than ten. The chain carries TRBV19 and TRBJ1-5, with D perhaps TRBD1 (6 bases). The V and J ends lost 7 bases and 5 bases respectively, with 18 bases between them. The CDR3 extends over 15 amino acids. Germline-derived CDR1 and CDR2 are LNHDA and SQIVND (reference sequence). CDR3 nucleotides: TGTGCCAGTATGGGAGGGCAGGGGCGCCATCAGCCCCAGCATTTT. This codes for CASMGGQGRHQPQHF.

The V and J genes are TRBV5-1 and TRBJ2-2; TRBD2 is a possible D gene (6 bases). Germline CDR1 is SGHRS and CDR2 is YFSETQ. The CDR3 length is 14 residues. The V end was cut by 3 bases, the J end by 4 bases, with 10 bases between. The CDR3 nucleotides are TGCGCCAGCAGCTATAGGGAGGTCACCGGGGAGCTGTTTTTT. This codes for CASSYREVTGELFF. Complete variable domain (other parts from reference TRBV5-1 and TRBJ2-2): KAGVTQTPRYLIKTRGQQVTLSCSPISGHRSVSWYQQTPGQGLQFLFEYFSETQRNKGNFPGRFSGRQFSNSRSEMNVSTLELGDSALYLCASSYREVTGELFFGEGSRLTVL.

V and J are TRBV27 and TRBJ1-2; no reliable D call. Trimming removed 6 bases at V and 5 bases at J, with 19 bases between. The CDR3 has 15 amino acids. Germline CDR1 and CDR2: MNHEY and SMNVEV (reference sequence). This chain's CDR3 is CASRGSTASGYGYTF. The CDR3, as DNA: TGTGCCAGCAGGGGGAGCACAGCCTCCGGGTATGGCTACACCTTC.

The chain is built from TRBV4-1 and TRBJ2-3; 10 positions agree with TRBD2. V was pared by 4 bases and J by 6 bases, with 13 bases of the junction left unmatched. This CDR3 spans 17 amino acids. Per the germline V gene, CDR1 is MGHRA and CDR2 is YSYEKL. The CDR3 nucleotides read TGCGCCAGCAGCCGAAGTTCTAAAGCGGGGGGGCTGGATACGCAGTATTTT. This codes for CASSRSSKAGGLDTQYF.

The CDR3 loop reads CASSPTSGQGWSNQPQHF. CDR3 DNA: TGTGCCAGCAGTCCGACCTCGGGACAGGGTTGGAGCAATCAGCCCCAGCATTTT. V usage is TRBV27 and J usage is TRBJ1-5; 9 bases map to TRBD1. CDR1 is MNHEY and CDR2 is SMNVEV in the germline V gene (reference sequence). The CDR3 runs 18 residues. The V segment lost 5 bases and the J segment 1 base; nucleotides outside the gene matches: 12.

The rearrangement links TRBV4-2 to TRBJ2-5; 9 bases are a match to TRBD2. Germline CDR1 LGHNA, CDR2 YNFKEQ. V shed 5 bases, J shed 5 bases, and the junction held 9 bases outside the gene matches. The CDR3 has 15 residues. Written as DNA, the CDR3 is TGTGCCAGCAGCTCTGTAGCGGGAGTCGGGGAGACCCAGTACTTC. Translating gives CASSSVAGVGETQYF.

The chain joins TRBV13 to TRBJ2-7; the D gene is possibly TRBD1 (5 bases). Germline loops: CDR1 PRHDT, CDR2 FYEKMQ (reference sequence). V lost 1 base to trimming and J lost 3 bases, with 16 bases between them. The CDR3 is made up of 16 amino acids. The CDR3 bases are TGTGCCAGCAGCTTAGAGGCAGGGAATATGGGCTACGAGCAGTACTTC. Its translation: CASSLEAGNMGYEQYF.